A single sample gave rise to the 8 T cell receptor beta chains below, sequenced in a study of blood T cell repertoires in COVID-19. Data came from immunoSEQ multiplex PCR; TCRdb stores just in-frame clones and leaves some out. Of about 160,000 clones in the sample, about 80% are singletons; the top ten hold more than 6%. The material sequenced was peripheral blood. The source is a woman aged 35 to 49 with COVID-19, enrolled during active disease.

J is TRBJ2-3 and V is TRBV3-1 (or the pseudogene TRBV3-2); 10 bases line up with TRBD2. This CDR3 is built from 15 residues. Unmatched junction bases numbered 8, after V lost 6 bases and J lost 5 bases. The germline gives CDR1 LGHDT, CDR2 YNNKEL (reference sequence). The CDR3 protein is CASRAAGGPGDTQYF. CDR3 nucleotides: TGTGCCAGCAGAGCAGCGGGGGGGCCGGGAGATACGCAGTATTTT.

The gene calls are TRBV6-4 and TRBJ2-2; 8 positions agree with TRBD1. The CDR3 runs to 15 residues. From germline, CDR1 is MRHNA and CDR2 SNTAGT. J gave up 4 bases and V 6 bases, and 7 bases lay outside the gene matches. In DNA form, the CDR3 reads TGTGCCAGCAGACCCCAGGGGGCTGGCACCGGGGAGCTGTTTTTT. It specifies CASRPQGAGTGELFF.

This chain links TRBV19 with TRBJ2-2; the D gene is possibly TRBD1 (5 bases). V lost 7 bases to trimming and J lost 5 bases, with 8 bases between them. The CDR3 contains 12 residues. Germline V lookup: CDR1 LNHDA, CDR2 SQIVND (reference sequence). In nucleotides, the CDR3 is TGTGCCAGTATCAAGGGGACCGGGGAGCTGTTTTTT. This sequence encodes CASIKGTGELFF.

This clone appeared many times. The chain employs TRBV7-8 and TRBJ2-2, with 10 bases aligning to TRBD2. V was pared by 3 bases and J by 3 bases, with 1 base of the junction left unmatched. This CDR3 contains 15 residues. Germline V lookup: CDR1 SGHVS, CDR2 FQNEAQ. CDR3 region: CASSLGTSDTGELFF. CDR3 bases: TGTGCCAGCAGCTTGGGGACTAGCGACACCGGGGAGCTGTTTTTT.

This clone was seen only once. The gene calls are TRBV5-6 and TRBJ1-3; D unclear. The length of the CDR3 is 16 residues. V was shortened by 6 bases and J by 0 bases, with 16 bases between the two germline ends. Germline values: CDR1 SGHDT, CDR2 YYEEEE. The CDR3 DNA reads TGTGCCAGCATATCTTGGCCCGCAGACTCTGGAAACACCATATATTTT. Amino acid sequence: CASISWPADSGNTIYF. The full variable domain, with the rest looked up from reference TRBV5-6 and TRBJ1-3, is DAGVTQSPTHLIKTRGQQVTLRCSPKSGHDTVSWYQQALGQGPQFIFQYYEEEERQRGNFPDRFSGHQFPNYSSELNVNALLLGDSALYLCASISWPADSGNTIYFGEGSWLTVV.

This clone was found a few times. The rearrangement uses TRBV29-1 and TRBJ1-1; D is undetermined. The V and J ends lost 6 bases and 11 bases respectively, with 22 bases between them. CDR1 is SQVTM and CDR2 is ANQGSEA in the germline V gene. The CDR3 sequence is 13 residues long. CDR3 protein: CSVVPLNPPGAFF. Here the CDR3 DNA reads TGCAGCGTGGTCCCTCTAAACCCTCCGGGGGCTTTCTTT. The full variable domain, completed using reference TRBV29-1 and TRBJ1-1, is SAVISQKPSRDICQRGTSLTIQCQVDSQVTMMFWYRQQPGQSLTLIATANQGSEATYESGFVIDKFPISRPNLTFSTLTVSNMSPEDSSIYLCSVVPLNPPGAFFGQGTRLTVV.

The table lists this clone with a count of one. This chain links TRBV7-9 with TRBJ2-7; the D is unclear. Germline CDR1 SEHNR, CDR2 FQNEAQ (reference sequence). The CDR3 totals 13 residues. V shed 5 bases and J shed 0 bases, with 8 bases lying between them. The CDR3 loop reads CASSQSSSYEQYV. Written as DNA, the CDR3 is TGTGCCAGCAGCCAATCGAGCTCCTACGAGCAGTACGTC.

The chain carries TRBV9 and TRBJ2-1; a possible D gene is TRBD2 (6 bases). CDR1 and CDR2 from the germline V gene are SGDLS and YYNGEE. V was pared by 0 bases and J by 0 bases, with 16 bases between. The CDR3 contains 18 residues. The CDR3 sequence: CASSVAPGRRGSYNEQFF. Written as DNA, the CDR3 is TGTGCCAGCAGCGTAGCGCCGGGTCGGCGGGGCTCCTACAATGAGCAGTTCTTC.